The 6 T cell receptor beta chains given below trace back to one sample, sequenced in a study of blood T cell repertoires in COVID-19. Measured with immunoSEQ multiplex PCR; TCRdb has only the in-frame clones, and not every one. The repertoire holds tens of thousands of clones, about 89% seen once, with roughly 15% in the top ten. Sequencing was performed on peripheral blood. The receptors derive from a man aged 55 to 69 with active or convalescent COVID-19.

V gene TRBV30 combines with J gene TRBJ2-6; D perhaps matches TRBD1 (5 bases). Trimming stripped 0 bases from V and 0 bases from J, with 15 bases between. The CDR3 is 18 residues long. Germline V gene lookup returns CDR1 GTSNPN and CDR2 SVGIG (reference sequence). In DNA, the CDR3 is TGTGCCTGGAGTGTAGGGGATAATAGCCACTCTGGGGCCAACGTCCTGACTTTC. Protein product: CAWSVGDNSHSGANVLTF.

This clone was observed a single time. This chain connects TRBV5-1 to TRBJ2-7; TRBD2 matches 10 bases. The ends lost 7 bases at V and 2 bases at J; junction bases unmatched: 9. Germline V lookup: CDR1 SGHRS, CDR2 YFSETQ. The CDR3 extends over 15 amino acids. CDR3 residues: CASVASGGPPYEQYF. The CDR3 DNA follows: TGCGCCAGCGTGGCTAGCGGGGGCCCTCCCTACGAGCAGTACTTC.

V and J are TRBV5-1 and TRBJ1-6; D is unresolved. Trimming pared 0 bases from V and 14 bases from J, leaving 12 bases between. Per the germline V gene, CDR1 is SGHRS and CDR2 is YFSETQ. CDR3 length equals 13 residues. The CDR3 is CASSLAGNVALHF. The CDR3 bases are TGCGCCAGCAGCTTGGCGGGAAATGTGGCCCTCCACTTT.

This chain joins TRBV12-3 or TRBV12-4 and TRBJ1-5; no reliable D call. The CDR3 has 12 residues. The germline V and J ends were trimmed by 3 bases and 5 bases, with 5 bases remaining between them. The CDR3 loop reads CASSFDYQPQHF. The CDR3 region has the DNA TGTGCCAGCAGTTTTGACTATCAGCCCCAGCATTTT.

This clone was picked up one time. V gene TRBV7-2 combines with J gene TRBJ1-2, with TRBD1 identical over 9 bases. Trimming took 2 bases from V and 8 from J; bases not matched to a gene: 15. Germline loops: CDR1 SGHTA, CDR2 FQGNSA. The CDR3 is 17 amino acids. The CDR3 sequence: CASSLLPGQGVVGGYTF. The CDR3 coding sequence is TGTGCCAGCAGCTTACTACCGGGACAGGGAGTCGTGGGCGGCTACACCTTC.

This chain connects TRBV29-1 to TRBJ1-3; D gene uncertain. The germline V gene has CDR1 SQVTM and CDR2 ANQGSEA. This CDR3 is 14 amino acids long. Between the trimmed V and J ends, which lost 5 bases and 6 bases, there was a span of 17 bases. The CDR3 DNA follows: TGCAGCGTTCCCCGGGGAGGGCCGACAAACACCATATATTTT. Residues: CSVPRGGPTNTIYF.